The table lists the clone carrying this TCR beta chain with many counts. As yet, its antigen is unknown. The data originate from a study of CD8 T cells in ankylosing spondylitis. Quantitative barcoded 5'-RACE was used to prepare TCR beta libraries. TCRdb processed the 5' RACE reads anew with MiXCR; each CDR3 protein has one entry. The data contain about 800,000 distinct CDR3 sequences, roughly 10% of them seen just once; the ten biggest clones take up approximately 0.5%. General study results and limits: What appeared characteristic of ankylosing spondylitis blood was a TCR beta motif of eight highly homologous variants.

V lost 0 bases and J 11 bases, leaving 9 bases between the germline ends. The CDR3 length is 11 residues. Germline assignment: CDR1 DFQATT and CDR2 SNEGSKA (reference sequence). The specimen sequenced was blood, either unsorted or a sorted T cell fraction (not recorded which). This TCR came from a male donor with ankylosing spondylitis. The chain combines TRBV20-1 with TRBJ2-3; D not resolved. The CDR3 region has the DNA TGCAGTGCTAGAGAGGTTGGGATGCAGTATTTT. Translating gives CSAREVGMQYF.